This note documents a single T cell receptor (beta chain) sequence. These data come from a study of blood T cell repertoires in COVID-19. About the research overall: The origin of the acute and convalescent COVID-19 samples was the United States, Italy and Spain.

Germline V gene lookup returns CDR1 LGHDT and CDR2 YNNKEL (reference sequence). The V end was cut by 4 bases, the J end by 4 bases, with 20 bases between. The CDR3 length is 16 residues. Libraries were prepared by immunoSEQ multiplex PCR; TCRdb keeps only in-frame clonotypes and omits some of them. The sample lists about 170,000 clones; roughly 84% were seen once. V gene TRBV3-1 (or the pseudogene TRBV3-2) combines with J gene TRBJ2-7; D perhaps matches TRBD1 (7 bases). The receptor comes from a man between 65 and 85 years old with active or convalescent COVID-19. The specimen sequenced was peripheral blood. The CDR3 loop reads CASSPQGQGGLYEQYF. The DNA of the CDR3 is TGTGCCAGCAGCCCGCAGGGGCAGGGGGGTCTGTACGAGCAGTACTTC.